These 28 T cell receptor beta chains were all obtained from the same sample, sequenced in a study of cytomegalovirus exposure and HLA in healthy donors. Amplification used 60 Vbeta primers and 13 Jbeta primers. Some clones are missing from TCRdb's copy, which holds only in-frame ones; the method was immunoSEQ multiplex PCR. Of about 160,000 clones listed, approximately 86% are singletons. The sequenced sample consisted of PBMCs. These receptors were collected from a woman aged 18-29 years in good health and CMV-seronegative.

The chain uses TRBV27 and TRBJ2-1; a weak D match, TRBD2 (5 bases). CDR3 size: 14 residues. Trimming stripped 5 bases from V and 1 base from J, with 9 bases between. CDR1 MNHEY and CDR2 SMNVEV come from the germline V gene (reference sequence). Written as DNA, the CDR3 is TGTGCCAGCAGTAGAACTAGTTCCTACAATGAGCAGTTCTTC. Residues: CASSRTSSYNEQFF.

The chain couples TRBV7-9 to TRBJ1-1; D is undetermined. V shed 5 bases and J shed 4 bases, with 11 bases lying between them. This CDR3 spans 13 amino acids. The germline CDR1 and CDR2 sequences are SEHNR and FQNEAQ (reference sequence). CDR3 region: CASSRSLSTEAFF. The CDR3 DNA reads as TGTGCCAGCAGCCGATCGTTGAGCACTGAAGCTTTCTTT. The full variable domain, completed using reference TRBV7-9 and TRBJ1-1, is DTGVSQNPRHKITKRGQNVTFRCDPISEHNRLYWYRQTLGQGPEFLTYFQNEAQLEKSRLLSDRFSAERPKGSFSTLEIQRTEQGDSAMYLCASSRSLSTEAFFGQGTRLTVV.

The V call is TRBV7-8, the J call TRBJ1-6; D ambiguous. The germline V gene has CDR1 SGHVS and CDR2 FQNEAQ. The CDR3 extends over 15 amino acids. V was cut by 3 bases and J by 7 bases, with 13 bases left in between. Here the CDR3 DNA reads TGTGCCAGCAGCTTCTCGCGGGTAGGGAATTCACCCCTCCACTTT. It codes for CASSFSRVGNSPLHF.

This chain's CDR3 is CASSLAGADTGELFF. As DNA, the CDR3 is TGCGCCAGCAGCTTGGCAGGGGCGGACACCGGGGAGCTGTTTTTT. The chain is built from TRBV5-1 and TRBJ2-2; weak D call: TRBD1 (6 bases). Germline CDR1 and CDR2: SGHRS and YFSETQ. Trimming took off 0 bases at V and 3 bases at J, with 9 bases between the two ends. CDR3 length: 15 residues.

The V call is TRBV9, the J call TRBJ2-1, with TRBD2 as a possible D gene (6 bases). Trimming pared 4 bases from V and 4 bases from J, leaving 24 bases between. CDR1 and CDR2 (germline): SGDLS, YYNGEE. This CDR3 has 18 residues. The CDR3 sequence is CASSPSVVEGLLYNEQFF. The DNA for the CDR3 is TGTGCCAGCAGCCCTTCGGTGGTTGAGGGACTCCTATACAATGAGCAGTTCTTC. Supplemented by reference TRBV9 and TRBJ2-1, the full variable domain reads DSGVTQTPKHLITATGQRVTLRCSPRSGDLSVYWYQQSLDQGLQFLIQYYNGEERAKGNILERFSAQQFPDLHSELNLSSLELGDSALYFCASSPSVVEGLLYNEQFFGPGTRLTVL.

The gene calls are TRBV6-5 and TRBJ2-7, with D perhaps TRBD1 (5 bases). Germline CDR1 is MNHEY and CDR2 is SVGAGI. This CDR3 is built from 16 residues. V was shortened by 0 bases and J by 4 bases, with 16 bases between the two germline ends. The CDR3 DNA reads TGTGCCAGCAGTTACTCGGCCCCAAGGGGTCGGTACGAGCAGTACTTC. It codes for CASSYSAPRGRYEQYF.

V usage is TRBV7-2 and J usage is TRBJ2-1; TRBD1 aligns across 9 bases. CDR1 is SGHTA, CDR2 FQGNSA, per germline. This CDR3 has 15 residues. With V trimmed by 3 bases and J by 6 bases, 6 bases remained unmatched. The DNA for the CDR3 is TGTGCCAGCAGCTTGGGACAGGGCCAGGTCAATGAGCAGTTCTTC. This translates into CASSLGQGQVNEQFF.

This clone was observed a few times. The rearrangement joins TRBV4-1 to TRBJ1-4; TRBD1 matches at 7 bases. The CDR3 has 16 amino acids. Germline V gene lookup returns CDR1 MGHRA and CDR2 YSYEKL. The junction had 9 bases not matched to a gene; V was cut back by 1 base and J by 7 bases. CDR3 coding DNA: TGCGCCAGCAGCCAAGTCGCCGGGACAGTGAGTGAAAAACTGTTTTTT. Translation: CASSQVAGTVSEKLFF.

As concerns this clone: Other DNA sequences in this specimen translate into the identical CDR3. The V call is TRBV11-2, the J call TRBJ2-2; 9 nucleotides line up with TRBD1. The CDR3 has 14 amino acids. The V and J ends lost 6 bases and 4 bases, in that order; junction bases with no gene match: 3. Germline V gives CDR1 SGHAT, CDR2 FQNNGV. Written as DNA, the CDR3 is TGTGCCAGCAGTCCACAGGGGGCCACCGGGGAGCTGTTTTTT. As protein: CASSPQGATGELFF.

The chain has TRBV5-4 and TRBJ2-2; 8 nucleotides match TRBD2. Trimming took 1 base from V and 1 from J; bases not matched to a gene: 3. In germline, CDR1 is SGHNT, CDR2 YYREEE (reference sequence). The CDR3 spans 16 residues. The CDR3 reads CASSLYLAGNTGELFF. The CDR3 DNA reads TGTGCCAGCAGCTTGTATCTAGCGGGGAACACCGGGGAGCTGTTTTTT.

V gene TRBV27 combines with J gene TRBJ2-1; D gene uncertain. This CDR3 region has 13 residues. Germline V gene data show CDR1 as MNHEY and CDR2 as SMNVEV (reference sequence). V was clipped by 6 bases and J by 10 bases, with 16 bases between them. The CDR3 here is CASSHSSGREQFF. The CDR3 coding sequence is TGTGCCAGCAGCCACTCGTCGGGTAGAGAGCAGTTCTTC.

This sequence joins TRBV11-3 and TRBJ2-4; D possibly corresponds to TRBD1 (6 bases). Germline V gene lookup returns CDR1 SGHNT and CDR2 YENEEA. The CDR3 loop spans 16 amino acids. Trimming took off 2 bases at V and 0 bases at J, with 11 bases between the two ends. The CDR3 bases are TGTGCCAGCAGCTTACGTACAGGGAGAGCCAAAAACATTCAGTACTTC. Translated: CASSLRTGRAKNIQYF.

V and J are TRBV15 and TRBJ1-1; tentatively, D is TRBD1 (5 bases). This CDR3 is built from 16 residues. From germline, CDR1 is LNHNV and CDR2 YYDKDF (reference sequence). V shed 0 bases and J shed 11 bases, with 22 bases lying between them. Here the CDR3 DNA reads TGTGCCACCAGCAGAGATCAACCCGGGGGGGGAACCCCGGCTTTCTTT. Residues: CATSRDQPGGGTPAFF.

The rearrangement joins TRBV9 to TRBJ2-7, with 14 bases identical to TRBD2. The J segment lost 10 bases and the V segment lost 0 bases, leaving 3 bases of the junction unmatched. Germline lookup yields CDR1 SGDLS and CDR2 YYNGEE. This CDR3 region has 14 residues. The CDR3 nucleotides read TGTGCCAGCAGCGTAGGACTAGCGGGAGGGTATCAGTACTTC. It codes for CASSVGLAGGYQYF.

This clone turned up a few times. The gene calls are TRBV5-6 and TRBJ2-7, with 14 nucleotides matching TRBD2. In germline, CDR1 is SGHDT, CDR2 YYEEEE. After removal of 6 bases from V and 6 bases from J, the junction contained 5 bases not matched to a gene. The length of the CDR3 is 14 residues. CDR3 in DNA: TGTGCCAGCACCGGGACTAGCGGGAGAGGCGAGCAGTACTTC. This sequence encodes CASTGTSGRGEQYF.

CDR3 DNA sequence: TGCAGCGTTCTGGGGAGGACAGATACGCAGTATTTT. Translated: CSVLGRTDTQYF. The chain couples TRBV29-1 to TRBJ2-3; the D gene is possibly TRBD2 (6 bases). Germline V CDR1 and CDR2: SQVTM, ANQGSEA. The CDR3 is made up of 12 amino acids. V lost 5 bases and J lost 3, with 9 bases in between.

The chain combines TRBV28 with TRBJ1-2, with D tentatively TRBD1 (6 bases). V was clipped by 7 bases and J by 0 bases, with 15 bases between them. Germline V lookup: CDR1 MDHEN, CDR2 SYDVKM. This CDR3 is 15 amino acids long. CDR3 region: CASIELGAANYGYTF. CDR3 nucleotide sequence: TGTGCCAGCATTGAGTTGGGGGCAGCTAACTATGGCTACACCTTC.

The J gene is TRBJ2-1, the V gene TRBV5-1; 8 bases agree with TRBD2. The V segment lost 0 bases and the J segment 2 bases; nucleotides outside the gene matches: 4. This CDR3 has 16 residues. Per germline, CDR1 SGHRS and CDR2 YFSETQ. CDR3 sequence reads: CASSLDPSGPYNEQFF. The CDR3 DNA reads TGCGCCAGCAGCTTGGATCCTAGCGGGCCCTACAATGAGCAGTTCTTC.

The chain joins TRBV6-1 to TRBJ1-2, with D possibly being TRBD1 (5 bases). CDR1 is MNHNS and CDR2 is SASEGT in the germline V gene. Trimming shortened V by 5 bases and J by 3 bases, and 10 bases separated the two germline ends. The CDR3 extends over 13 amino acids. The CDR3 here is CASSRGGDYGYTF. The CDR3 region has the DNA TGTGCCAGCAGTCGGGGCGGGGACTATGGCTACACCTTC.

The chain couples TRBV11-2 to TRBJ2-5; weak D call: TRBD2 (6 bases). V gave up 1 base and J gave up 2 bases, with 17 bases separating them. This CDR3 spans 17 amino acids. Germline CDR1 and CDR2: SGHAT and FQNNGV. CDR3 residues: CASSLGDSRFWQETQYF. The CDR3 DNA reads TGTGCCAGCAGCTTAGGGGACTCTAGATTTTGGCAAGAGACCCAGTACTTC.

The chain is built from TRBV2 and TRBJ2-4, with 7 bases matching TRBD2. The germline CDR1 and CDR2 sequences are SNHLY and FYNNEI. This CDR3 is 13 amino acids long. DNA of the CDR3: TGTGGCTGCGGGGGTCTAGCCAAAAACATTCAGTACTTC. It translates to CGCGGLAKNIQYF.

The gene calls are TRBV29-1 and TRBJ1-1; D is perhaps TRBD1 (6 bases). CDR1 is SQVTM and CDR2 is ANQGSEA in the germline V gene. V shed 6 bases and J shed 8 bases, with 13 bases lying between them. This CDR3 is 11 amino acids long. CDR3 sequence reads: CSVADSQEAFF. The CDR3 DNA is TGCAGCGTGGCGGACAGCCAAGAAGCTTTCTTT. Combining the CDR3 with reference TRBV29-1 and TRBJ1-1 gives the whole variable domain SAVISQKPSRDICQRGTSLTIQCQVDSQVTMMFWYRQQPGQSLTLIATANQGSEATYESGFVIDKFPISRPNLTFSTLTVSNMSPEDSSIYLCSVADSQEAFFGQGTRLTVV.

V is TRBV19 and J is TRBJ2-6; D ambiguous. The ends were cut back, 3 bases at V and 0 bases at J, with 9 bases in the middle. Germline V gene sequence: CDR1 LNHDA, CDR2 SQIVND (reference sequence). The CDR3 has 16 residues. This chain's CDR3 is CASSIPSYSGANVLTF. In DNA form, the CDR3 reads TGTGCCAGTAGTATCCCAAGCTACTCTGGGGCCAACGTCCTGACTTTC.

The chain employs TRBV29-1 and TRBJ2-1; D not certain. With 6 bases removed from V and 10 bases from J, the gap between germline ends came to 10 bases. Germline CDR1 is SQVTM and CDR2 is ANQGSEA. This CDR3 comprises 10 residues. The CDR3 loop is CSVLRGEQFF. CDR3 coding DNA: TGCAGCGTGTTAAGAGGAGAGCAGTTCTTC.

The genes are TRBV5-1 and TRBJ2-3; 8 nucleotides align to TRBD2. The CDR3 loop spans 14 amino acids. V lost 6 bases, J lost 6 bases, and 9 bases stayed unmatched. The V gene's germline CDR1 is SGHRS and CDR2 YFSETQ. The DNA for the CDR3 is TGCGCCAGCATGACTAGCGACGGACCGGATACGCAGTATTTT. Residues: CASMTSDGPDTQYF.

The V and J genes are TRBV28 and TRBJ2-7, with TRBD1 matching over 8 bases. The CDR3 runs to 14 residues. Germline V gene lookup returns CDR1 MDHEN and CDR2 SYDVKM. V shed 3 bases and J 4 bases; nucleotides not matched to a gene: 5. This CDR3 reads CASSFRGLRYEQYF. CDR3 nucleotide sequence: TGTGCCAGCAGTTTCAGGGGGCTCAGGTACGAGCAGTACTTC. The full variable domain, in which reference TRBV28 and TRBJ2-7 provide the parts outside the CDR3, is DVKVTQSSRYLVKRTGEKVFLECVQDMDHENMFWYRQDPGLGLRLIYFSYDVKMKEKGDIPEGYSVSREKKERFSLILESASTNQTSMYLCASSFRGLRYEQYFGPGTRLTVT.

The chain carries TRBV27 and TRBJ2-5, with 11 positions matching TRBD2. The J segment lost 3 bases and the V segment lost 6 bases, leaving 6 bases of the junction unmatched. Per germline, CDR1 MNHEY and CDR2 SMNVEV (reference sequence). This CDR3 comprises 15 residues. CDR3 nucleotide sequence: TGTGCCAGCAGAGAACTAGCGGGAGAGAAAGAGACCCAGTACTTC. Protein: CASRELAGEKETQYF.

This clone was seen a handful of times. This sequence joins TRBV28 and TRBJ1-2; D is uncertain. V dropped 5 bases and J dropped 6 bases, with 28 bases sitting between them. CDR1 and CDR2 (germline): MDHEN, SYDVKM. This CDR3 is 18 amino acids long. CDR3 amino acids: CASSPDDYTEAYMNGYTF. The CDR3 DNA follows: TGTGCCAGCAGTCCTGACGACTATACAGAAGCGTATATGAATGGCTACACCTTC.